Each of the 8 T cell receptor beta chains below was sequenced from the same sample in a study of STAT3 mutations in large granular lymphocyte leukemia. Study results and limitations: Every T-LGLL patient had at least one immunodominant TCRbeta clonotype.

What these receptors recognize is not known. Sequenced by immunoSEQ multiplex PCR; TCRdb stores in-frame clones only, minus some. The data contain about 9,100 clones, more than 85% of them singletons. Input material: peripheral blood mononuclear cells. The receptors shown here come from a man between 60 and 70 years old with T-cell large granular lymphocyte leukemia. Some clones in this sample may be carry-over from other donors' samples.

V usage is TRBV9 and J usage is TRBJ2-1; 7 bases are a match to TRBD2. Trimming cost V 4 bases and J 9 bases; bases outside gene matches: 7. Germline CDR1 reads SGDLS; CDR2 reads YYNGEE. The CDR3 spans 13 residues. The CDR3 reads CASSLTSESEQFF. CDR3 bases: TGTGCCAGCAGCCTTACTAGCGAAAGTGAGCAGTTCTTC.

The chain couples TRBV5-4 to TRBJ2-7, with TRBD2 matching 9 bases. The CDR3 runs to 14 residues. V lost 4 bases, J lost 3 bases, and 5 bases stayed unmatched. The germline V gene has CDR1 SGHNT and CDR2 YYREEE (reference sequence). The CDR3 nucleotides read TGTGCCAGCAGCCTTATAGCGGGGGACTACGAGCAGTACTTC. Its translation: CASSLIAGDYEQYF.

The CDR3 DNA sequence: TGTGCCAGCCTCAAGTCGGGGGAAGGCCAGCCCCAGCATTTT. It is translated as CASLKSGEGQPQHF. The chain has TRBV18 and TRBJ1-5, with D maybe TRBD1 (5 bases). The V end lost 8 bases, the J end lost 7 bases, and 18 bases lay between the germline ends. CDR1 is KGHSH and CDR2 is LQKENI in the germline V gene. This CDR3 has 14 amino acids. Together with reference TRBV18 and TRBJ1-5, the CDR3 gives the full variable domain: NAGVMQNPRHLVRRRGQEARLRCSPMKGHSHVYWYRQLPEEGLKFMVYLQKENIIDESGMPKERFSAEFPKEGPSILRIQQVVRGDSAAYFCASLKSGEGQPQHFGDGTRLSIL.

V is TRBV15 and J is TRBJ1-5, with D possibly TRBD1 on 5 matching bases. The CDR3 has 17 amino acids. Germline V gene data show CDR1 as LNHNV and CDR2 as YYDKDF (reference sequence). The germline V and J ends were trimmed by 0 bases and 0 bases, with 12 bases remaining between them. CDR3 in DNA: TGTGCCACCAGCAGAGAGGTGGCAGGGAATAGCAATCAGCCCCAGCATTTT. Residues: CATSREVAGNSNQPQHF.

The rearrangement uses TRBV5-1 and TRBJ2-3, with 7 bases identical to TRBD1. Germline CDR1 SGHRS, CDR2 YFSETQ. CDR3 size: 14 residues. After removal of 4 bases from V and 5 bases from J, the junction contained 7 bases not matched to a gene. CDR3 amino acids: CASSMTGLKDTQYF. The CDR3 DNA follows: TGCGCCAGCAGCATGACAGGGCTCAAAGATACGCAGTATTTT.

This clone is a singleton in its sample. The J gene is TRBJ2-3, the V gene TRBV5-1, with D tentatively TRBD1 (6 bases). This CDR3 contains 14 residues. Trimming took off 4 bases at V and 4 bases at J, with 13 bases between the two ends. From germline, CDR1 is SGHRS and CDR2 YFSETQ. Here the CDR3 DNA reads TGCGCCAGCAGCCCGACAGGAAAGGCAGATACGCAGTATTTT. Its translation: CASSPTGKADTQYF.

This chain uses TRBV6-5 with TRBJ2-7; TRBD1 aligns across 12 bases. After removal of 6 bases from V and 7 bases from J, the junction contained 7 bases not matched to a gene. This CDR3 comprises 14 residues. The germline CDR1 and CDR2 sequences are MNHEY and SVGAGI. CDR3 protein: CASRWDRGQGEQYF. The CDR3 DNA sequence: TGTGCCAGCAGATGGGACAGGGGGCAAGGGGAGCAGTACTTC.

V is TRBV5-1 and J is TRBJ2-7, with unresolved D. V lost 0 bases to trimming and J lost 1 base, with 11 bases between them. This CDR3 spans 15 amino acids. Germline values: CDR1 SGHRS, CDR2 YFSETQ. CDR3 sequence reads: CASSLEWQVSYEQYF. The CDR3 DNA sequence: TGCGCCAGCAGCTTGGAGTGGCAGGTGTCCTACGAGCAGTACTTC.